This passage covers 22 T cell receptor beta chains from one sample sequenced in a study of blood T cell repertoires in COVID-19. The table came from immunoSEQ multiplex PCR; TCRdb's copy has only in-frame clones and leaves some out. The sample lists 150,000 to 200,000 clones, 89% occurring once. Sequencing was performed on PBMCs or T cells enriched from blood (not recorded which). These receptors originate from a woman under 30 who had recovered from COVID-19.

The J gene is TRBJ2-3, the V gene TRBV28; 12 bases agree with TRBD2. Germline V lookup: CDR1 MDHEN, CDR2 SYDVKM. V lost 2 bases, J lost 5 bases, and 5 bases stayed unmatched. The CDR3 is 16 residues long. CDR3 sequence (DNA): TGTGCCAGCAGTTTAGGACTAGCGGGATCGTTAGATACGCAGTATTTT. Translating it yields CASSLGLAGSLDTQYF.

This chain links TRBV7-6 with TRBJ2-2, with TRBD2 matching over 7 bases. Germline CDR1 is SGHVS and CDR2 is FNYEAQ. V was pared by 3 bases and J by 3 bases, with 4 bases of the junction left unmatched. The length of the CDR3 is 15 residues. The CDR3 here is CASSFLAVDTGELFF. Written as DNA, the CDR3 is TGTGCCAGCAGCTTTCTAGCGGTCGACACCGGGGAGCTGTTTTTT.

V usage is TRBV7-3 and J usage is TRBJ2-1; D not certain. Trimming stripped 6 bases from V and 7 bases from J, with 19 bases between. CDR1 is SGHTA, CDR2 FQGTGA, per germline. There are 15 residues in the CDR3. CDR3 protein: CASSKATSTGNEQFF. The CDR3 region has the DNA TGTGCCAGCAGTAAGGCTACATCGACCGGGAATGAGCAGTTCTTC.

The chain combines TRBV2 with TRBJ2-1, with 8 bases identical to TRBD2. The J segment lost 8 bases and the V segment lost 6 bases, leaving 12 bases of the junction unmatched. The CDR3 contains 15 residues. Germline CDR1 is SNHLY and CDR2 is FYNNEI. CDR3 sequence reads: CASSQAGASLDEQFF. The CDR3 DNA reads as TGTGCCAGCAGCCAAGCGGGGGCAAGTCTCGATGAGCAGTTCTTC.

This chain uses TRBV3-1 (or the pseudogene TRBV3-2) with TRBJ1-1, with unresolved D. The CDR3 is 15 amino acids. Germline CDR1 reads LGHDT; CDR2 reads YNNKEL (reference sequence). V lost 4 bases and J lost 4, with 16 bases in between. CDR3 amino acids: CASSPISGGFTEAFF. For the CDR3, the DNA is TGTGCCAGCAGCCCCATATCGGGAGGGTTCACTGAAGCTTTCTTT.

This rearrangement joins TRBV15 to TRBJ2-1, with 7 bases matching TRBD2. V lost 10 bases and J lost 8; bases outside the gene matches: 14. Germline-derived CDR1 and CDR2 are LNHNV and YYDKDF (reference sequence). This CDR3 spans 14 amino acids. CDR3: CAIGRRDGAHEQFF. The DNA for the CDR3 is TGTGCCATCGGGAGGCGGGATGGGGCACATGAGCAGTTCTTC.

In its sample, this clone was seen once. The chain combines TRBV3-1 (or the pseudogene TRBV3-2) with TRBJ2-7; D gene unclear. The germline V and J ends were trimmed by 9 bases and 0 bases, with 15 bases remaining between them. Germline lookup yields CDR1 LGHDT and CDR2 YNNKEL (reference sequence). The CDR3 totals 14 residues. The CDR3 coding sequence is TGTGCCAGGATAACTCGTCAAATCTCCTACGAGCAGTACTTC. Its translation is CARITRQISYEQYF.

V gene TRBV24-1 combines with J gene TRBJ2-7; 7 nucleotides align to TRBD1. Germline CDR1 and CDR2: KGHDR and SFDVKD. Trimming took 2 bases from V and 5 from J; bases not matched to a gene: 8. The CDR3 sequence is 15 residues long. In DNA, the CDR3 is TGTGCCACCAGTGATTCCCAGGGACAGCTCGACGAGCAGTACTTC. Protein sequence: CATSDSQGQLDEQYF.

V usage is TRBV7-2 and J usage is TRBJ2-7; D is unresolved. Germline lookup yields CDR1 SGHTA and CDR2 FQGNSA. CDR3 size: 15 residues. V lost 5 bases and J lost 0, with 14 bases in between. CDR3 DNA: TGTGCCAGCAGCCCCCATGGCCGAAGCTCCTACGAGCAGTACTTC. Its translation: CASSPHGRSSYEQYF.

The rearrangement uses TRBV7-8 and TRBJ2-1; 13 bases map to TRBD2. The CDR3 runs 20 residues. The V gene end was trimmed by 5 bases and the J gene end by 6 bases; junction bases not matched to a gene: 19. Germline V CDR1 and CDR2: SGHVS, FQNEAQ. CDR3 region: CASSAPAGLAGNFFGNEQFF. The DNA of the CDR3 is TGTGCCAGCAGCGCACCGGCGGGACTAGCGGGAAATTTTTTCGGCAATGAGCAGTTCTTC.

This clone has a handful of counts. The chain recombines TRBV19 with TRBJ2-2; 9 bases align to TRBD1. From germline, CDR1 is LNHDA and CDR2 SQIVND (reference sequence). The CDR3 extends over 15 amino acids. Losses at the gene ends were 6 bases for V and 6 bases for J; bases not matched to a gene: 8. This CDR3 reads CASSPSRQGAGELFF. In DNA, the CDR3 is TGTGCCAGTAGCCCGTCTCGACAGGGGGCCGGGGAGCTGTTTTTT.

The V and J genes are TRBV25-1 and TRBJ1-5; weak D call: TRBD1 (6 bases). CDR1 and CDR2 (germline): MGHDK, SYGVNS. Between the trimmed V and J ends, which lost 5 bases and 4 bases, there was a span of 9 bases. The CDR3 covers 13 residues. The CDR3 reads CASSIQGNQPQHF. The CDR3, as DNA: TGTGCCAGCAGTATACAGGGAAATCAGCCCCAGCATTTT. Combining the CDR3 with reference TRBV25-1 and TRBJ1-5 gives the whole variable domain EADIYQTPRYLVIGTGKKITLECSQTMGHDKMYWYQQDPGMELHLIHYSYGVNSTEKGDLSSESTVSRIRTEHFPLTLESARPSHTSQYLCASSIQGNQPQHFGDGTRLSIL.

The CDR3 here is CASSTGDSGELFF. CDR3 in DNA: TGTGCCAGCAGTACAGGCGATAGCGGGGAGCTGTTTTTT. V gene TRBV27 combines with J gene TRBJ2-2, with a tentative D call TRBD1 (5 bases). This CDR3 contains 13 residues. In germline, CDR1 is MNHEY, CDR2 SMNVEV (reference sequence). The V end was cut by 5 bases, the J end by 7 bases, with 11 bases between.

The rearrangement links TRBV28 to TRBJ2-1; 8 positions match TRBD1. CDR1 and CDR2 from the germline V gene are MDHEN and SYDVKM. The trim removed 2 bases at V and 4 bases at J, leaving 13 bases unmatched. The CDR3 covers 18 residues. As DNA, the CDR3 is TGTGCCAGCAGTTTACGTCTTTTGGGGCAGGGGGCTTACAATGAGCAGTTCTTC. It is translated as CASSLRLLGQGAYNEQFF.

The genes are TRBV18 and TRBJ1-1; no definite D call. Germline CDR1 reads KGHSH; CDR2 reads LQKENI. This CDR3 has 14 amino acids. The V gene lost 3 bases and the J gene lost 5 bases, with 13 bases spanning the gap. The CDR3 bases are TGTGCCAGCTCACCCGGGGTTAAAGGGACTGAAGCTTTCTTT. Translated, it gives CASSPGVKGTEAFF.

The rearrangement uses TRBV7-2 and TRBJ2-5; D ambiguous. CDR3 length: 11 amino acids. The V gene's germline CDR1 is SGHTA and CDR2 FQGNSA. Trimming removed 3 bases from V and 5 bases from J, with 4 bases in between. The CDR3 sequence: CASSFRETQYF. CDR3 coding DNA: TGTGCCAGCAGCTTCAGGGAGACCCAGTACTTC.

This rearrangement joins TRBV28 to TRBJ2-7, with 7 bases fitting TRBD1. CDR1 MDHEN and CDR2 SYDVKM come from the germline V gene. This CDR3 contains 13 residues. With 3 bases clipped from V and 6 bases from J, the junction kept 5 bases outside the gene matches. The CDR3 coding sequence is TGTGCCAGCAGTTTCACTGACAGGGCCGAGCAGTACTTC. As protein: CASSFTDRAEQYF.

The chain combines TRBV5-1 with TRBJ2-5, with TRBD2 matching 11 bases. V gave up 3 bases and J gave up 1 base; unmatched junction bases: 5. Germline V CDR1 and CDR2: SGHRS, YFSETQ. The CDR3 has 16 residues. DNA for the CDR3: TGCGCCAGCAGCTCTAGTGGGACTAGCGGCCAAGAGACCCAGTACTTC. Residues: CASSSSGTSGQETQYF.

V gene TRBV7-4 combines with J gene TRBJ2-3, with D perhaps matching TRBD2 (6 bases). The CDR3 runs to 14 residues. Germline values: CDR1 SGHVT, CDR2 SQSDAQ. V lost 5 bases, J lost 1 base, and 10 bases lay in between. As DNA, the CDR3 is TGTGCCAGCAGCCAGCGGGTATGCACAGATACGCAGTATTTT. Residues: CASSQRVCTDTQYF. The full variable domain, in which reference TRBV7-4 and TRBJ2-3 provide the parts outside the CDR3, is GAGVSQSPRYKVAKRGRDVALRCDSISGHVTLYWYRQTLGQGSEVLTYSQSDAQRDKSGRPSGRFSAERPERSVSTLKIQRTEQGDSAVYLCASSQRVCTDTQYFGPGTRLTVL.

The gene calls are TRBV7-8 and TRBJ1-2; possibly TRBD1 for D (5 bases). Trimming shortened V by 7 bases and J by 6 bases, and 15 bases separated the two germline ends. Germline CDR1 is SGHVS and CDR2 is FQNEAQ. This CDR3 has 13 residues. The CDR3 region is CASTTPGPNGYTF. In DNA, the CDR3 is TGTGCCAGCACCACTCCAGGGCCCAATGGCTACACCTTC.

DNA for the CDR3: TGCGCCAGCAGTGAACCGGGAATCTATGGCTACACCTTC. Protein sequence: CASSEPGIYGYTF. The chain employs TRBV5-1 and TRBJ1-2, with unresolved D. Germline-derived CDR1 and CDR2 are SGHRS and YFSETQ. This CDR3 region has 13 residues. V was trimmed by 5 bases and J by 4 bases, leaving 12 bases between them. The full variable domain, with the rest looked up from reference TRBV5-1 and TRBJ1-2, is KAGVTQTPRYLIKTRGQQVTLSCSPISGHRSVSWYQQTPGQGLQFLFEYFSETQRNKGNFPGRFSGRQFSNSRSEMNVSTLELGDSALYLCASSEPGIYGYTFGSGTRLTVV.

The gene calls are TRBV28 and TRBJ1-2; weak D call: TRBD1 (6 bases). This CDR3 has 13 amino acids. Germline CDR1 MDHEN, CDR2 SYDVKM. Trimming removed 6 bases from V and 8 bases from J, with 16 bases in between. The CDR3: CASSKSGRGGYTF. The CDR3 region has the DNA TGTGCCAGCAGCAAGTCAGGCAGGGGAGGCTACACCTTC.